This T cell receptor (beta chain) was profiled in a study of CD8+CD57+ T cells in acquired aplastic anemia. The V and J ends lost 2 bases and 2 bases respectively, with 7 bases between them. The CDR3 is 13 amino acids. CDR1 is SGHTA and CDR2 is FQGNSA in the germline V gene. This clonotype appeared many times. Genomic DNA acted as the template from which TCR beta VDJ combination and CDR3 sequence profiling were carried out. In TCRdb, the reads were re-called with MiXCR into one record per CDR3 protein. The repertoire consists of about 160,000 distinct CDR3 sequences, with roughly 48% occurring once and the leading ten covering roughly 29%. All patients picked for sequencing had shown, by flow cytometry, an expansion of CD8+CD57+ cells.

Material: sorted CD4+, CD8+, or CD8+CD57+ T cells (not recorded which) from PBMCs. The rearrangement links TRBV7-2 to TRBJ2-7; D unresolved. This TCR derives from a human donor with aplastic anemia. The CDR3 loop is CASSLPPPYEQYF. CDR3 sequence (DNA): TGTGCCAGCAGCTTACCCCCTCCCTACGAGCAGTACTTC.